The sequence of this T cell receptor (beta chain) was determined in a study of T cell changes during pregnancy in multiple sclerosis. V was pared by 4 bases and J by 1 base, with 11 bases of the junction left unmatched. Looked up from germline, CDR1 is SGHKS and CDR2 is YYEKEE (reference sequence). This CDR3 region has 17 residues. TCRdb's copy holds only in-frame clones and misses some; the assay was immunoSEQ multiplex PCR. Among some 50,000 clones, almost 90% were seen once, and the ten largest hold approximately 1.5%. This chain connects TRBV5-5 to TRBJ2-5; TRBD2 agrees at 9 bases. The sequencing used peripheral blood, collected in the first trimester of pregnancy. The TCR comes from a female donor in good health, enrolled as a control in a pregnancy study. CDR3 DNA sequence: TGTGCCAGCAGCGAAGAAATAGCGGGAGTATTCCAAGAGACCCAGTACTTC. Translation: CASSEEIAGVFQETQYF. The entire variable domain, with the rest obtained from reference TRBV5-5 and TRBJ2-5, is as follows: DAGVTQSPTHLIKTRGQQVTLRCSPISGHKSVSWYQQVLGQGPQFIFQYYEKEERGRGNFPDRFSARQFPNYSSELNVNALLLGDSALYLCASSEEIAGVFQETQYFGPGTRLLVL.